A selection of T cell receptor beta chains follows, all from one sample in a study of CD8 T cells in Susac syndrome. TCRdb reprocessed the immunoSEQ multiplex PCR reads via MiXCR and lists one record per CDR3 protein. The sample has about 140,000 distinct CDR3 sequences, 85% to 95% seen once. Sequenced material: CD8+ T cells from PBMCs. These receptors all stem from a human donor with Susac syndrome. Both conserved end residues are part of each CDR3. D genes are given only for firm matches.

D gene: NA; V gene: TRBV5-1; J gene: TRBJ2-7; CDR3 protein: CASSVGYGSLSEQYF
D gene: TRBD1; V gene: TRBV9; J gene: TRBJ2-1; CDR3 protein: CASSETGAGYNEQFF
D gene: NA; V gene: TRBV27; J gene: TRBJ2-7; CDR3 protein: CASSLGDAYEQYF
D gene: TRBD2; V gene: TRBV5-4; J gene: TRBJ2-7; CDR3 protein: CASSLTLAGDEQYF
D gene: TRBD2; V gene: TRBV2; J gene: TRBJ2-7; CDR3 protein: CASSGLAGGSEQYF
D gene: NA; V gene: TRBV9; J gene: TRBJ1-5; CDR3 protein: CASSDGGGSNQPQHF
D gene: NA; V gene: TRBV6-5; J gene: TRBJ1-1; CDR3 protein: CASSYSSRNEAFF
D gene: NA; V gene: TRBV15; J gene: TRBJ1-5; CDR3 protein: CATSSDRYQNQPQHF
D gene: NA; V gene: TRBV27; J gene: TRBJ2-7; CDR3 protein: CASSLFQGPGYEQYF
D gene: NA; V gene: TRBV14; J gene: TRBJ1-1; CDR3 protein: CASSPLATEAFF
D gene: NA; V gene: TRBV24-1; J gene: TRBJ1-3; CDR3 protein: CATTDGGRGGGNTIYF
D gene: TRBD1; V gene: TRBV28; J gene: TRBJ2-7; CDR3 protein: CASSFYRGAYEQYF
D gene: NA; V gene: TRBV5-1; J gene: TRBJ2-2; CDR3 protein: CASSLGDPLNTGELFF
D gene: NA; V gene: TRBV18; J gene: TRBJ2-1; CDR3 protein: CASSPPSGGIKEQFF
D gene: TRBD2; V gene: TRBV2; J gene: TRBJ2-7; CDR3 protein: CARLGVAGDEQYF
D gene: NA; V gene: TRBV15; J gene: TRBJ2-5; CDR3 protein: CATSTPTARTGETQYF
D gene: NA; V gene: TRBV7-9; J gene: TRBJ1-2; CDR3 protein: CASSLAGGNGYTF
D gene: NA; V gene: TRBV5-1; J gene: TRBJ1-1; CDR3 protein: CASRGHVTEAFF
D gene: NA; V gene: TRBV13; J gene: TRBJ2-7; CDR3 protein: CASSLMSGYEQYF
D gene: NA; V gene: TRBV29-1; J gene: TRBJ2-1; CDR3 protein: CSVPPDRSNEQFF
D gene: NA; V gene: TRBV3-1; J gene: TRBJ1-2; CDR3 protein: CASSPGVNYGYTF
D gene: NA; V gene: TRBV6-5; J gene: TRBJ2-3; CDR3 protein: CASSYDGYLSGDTTDTQYF
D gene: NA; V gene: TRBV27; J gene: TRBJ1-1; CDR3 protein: CASTSLGGNTEAFF
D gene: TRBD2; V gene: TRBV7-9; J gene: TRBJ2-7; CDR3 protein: CASSFPASGSSYEQYF
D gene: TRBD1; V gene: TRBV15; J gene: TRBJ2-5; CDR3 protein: CATSNVKQGGETQYF
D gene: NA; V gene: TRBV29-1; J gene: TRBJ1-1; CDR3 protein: CSVGGGDLNTEAFF
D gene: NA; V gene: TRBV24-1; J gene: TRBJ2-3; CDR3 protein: CATSDSVGDSNTDTQYF
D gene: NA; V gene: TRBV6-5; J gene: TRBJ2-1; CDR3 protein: CASLDPSGYNEQFF
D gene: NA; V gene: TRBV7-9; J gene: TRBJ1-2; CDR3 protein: CAQDSYGYTF
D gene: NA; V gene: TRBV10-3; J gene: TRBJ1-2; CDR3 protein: CAITARSNYGYTF
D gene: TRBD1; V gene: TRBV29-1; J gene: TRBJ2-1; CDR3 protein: CSVVSLRDRGRGYNEQFF
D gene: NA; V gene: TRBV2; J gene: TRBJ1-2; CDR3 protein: CASIAEVDYGYTF
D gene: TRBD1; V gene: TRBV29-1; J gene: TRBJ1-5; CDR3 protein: CSVLQGGGNQPQHF
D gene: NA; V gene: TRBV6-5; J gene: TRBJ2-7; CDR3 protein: CASSYDQNAYEQYF
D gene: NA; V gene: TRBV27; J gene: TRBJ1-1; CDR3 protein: CASRGGAAAFF
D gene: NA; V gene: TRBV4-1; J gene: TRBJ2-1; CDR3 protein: CASSQGKGLTNEQFF
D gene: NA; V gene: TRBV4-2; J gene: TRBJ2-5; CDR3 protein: CASSAVGRVGQETQYF
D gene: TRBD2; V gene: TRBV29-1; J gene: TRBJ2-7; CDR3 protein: CSVLAGEGYEQYF
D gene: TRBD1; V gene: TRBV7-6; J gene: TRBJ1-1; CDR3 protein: CASSSRQGINTEAFF
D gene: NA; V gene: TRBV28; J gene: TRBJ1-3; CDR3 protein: CASSPPRVGNTIYF